A selection of T cell receptor beta chains follows, all from one sample in a study of shared T cell receptors in the human thymus. Sequencing was performed with immunoSEQ multiplex PCR; in TCRdb, only in-frame clones are kept and a portion is missing. Of some 700,000 clones listed, 80% to 90% were seen once; the top ten hold roughly 0.01%. The sample was also linked to a second study, of human thymus T cells.

Sequenced material: thymocytes. These TCRs come from a girl under three years old with a congenital heart defect. CDR3s include the opening cysteine and the closing phenylalanine or tryptophan. The order of the fields is V gene, D gene, J gene, clone size, CDR3 protein, CDR3 DNA. D genes are given only for firm matches. Expanded clones get a size class; other rows say once, few or many, or leave the size out.

>TRBV5-4|-|TRBJ1-3|-
CASSSRLRDTIYF
TGTGCCAGCAGCAGCAGACTCCGGGACACCATATATTTT
>TRBV28|-|TRBJ1-1|-
CASRDTEAFF
TGTGCCAGCCGGGACACTGAAGCTTTCTTT
>TRBV5-1|-|TRBJ2-1|-
CASSLAGQGSNEQFF
TGCGCCAGCAGCTTGGCAGGGCAGGGGAGCAATGAGCAGTTCTTC
>TRBV2|-|TRBJ2-7|-
CASSGLKFPKQYF
TGTGCCAGCAGTGGACTCAAGTTTCCTAAGCAGTACTTC
>TRBV27|TRBD2|TRBJ2-7|once
CASSSRTSGGSYEQYF
TGTGCCAGCAGTTCCAGGACTAGCGGGGGGTCCTACGAGCAGTACTTC
>TRBV27|-|TRBJ2-7|-
CASSLLQGTEQYF
TGTGCCAGCAGTTTGCTCCAGGGAACCGAGCAGTACTTC
>TRBV25-1|TRBD2|TRBJ2-1|-
CASSTLGLADPYNEQFF
TGTGCCAGCAGTACGTTGGGACTAGCGGACCCCTACAATGAGCAGTTCTTC
>TRBV5-8|TRBD1|TRBJ2-7|-
CASSLGTTGPRYEQYF
TGTGCCAGCAGCTTGGGGACGACAGGGCCAAGGTACGAGCAGTACTTC
>TRBV25-1|-|TRBJ1-1|-
CASSHWTALSNTEAFF
TGTGCCAGCAGTCATTGGACAGCTCTATCGAACACTGAAGCTTTCTTT
>TRBV28|TRBD2|TRBJ2-1|-
CASSSYHTSGGGYNEQFF
TGTGCCAGCAGTTCCTACCATACTAGCGGGGGAGGCTACAATGAGCAGTTCTTC
>TRBV15|-|TRBJ2-7|-
CATSRDTGTEPYEQYF
TGTGCCACCAGCAGAGATACCGGGACTGAACCCTACGAGCAGTACTTC
>TRBV5-5|-|TRBJ2-1|once
CASSLGGRPYNEQFF
TGTGCCAGCAGCTTGGGGGGCCGGCCGTACAATGAGCAGTTCTTC
>TRBV5-6|-|TRBJ1-5|few
CASSRGLGQPQHF
TGTGCCAGCAGCCGAGGGCTGGGTCAGCCCCAGCATTTT
>TRBV19|-|TRBJ1-5|-
CASINSTAGEVQPQHF
TGTGCCAGTATCAATTCGACGGCCGGGGAGGTTCAGCCCCAGCATTTT
>TRBV7-2|TRBD1|TRBJ1-2|-
CASSTGEDGLGYTF
TGTGCCAGCAGCACAGGGGAGGACGGACTGGGCTACACCTTC
>TRBV5-1|TRBD1|TRBJ2-7|few
CASSSDRDYYEQYF
TGCGCCAGCAGCTCGGACAGGGATTACTACGAGCAGTACTTC
>TRBV19|TRBD1|TRBJ1-6|-
CASSIDPGQRPFRNSPLHF
TGTGCCAGTAGTATAGATCCGGGACAGCGGCCCTTTCGGAATTCACCCCTCCACTTT
>TRBV5-1|-|TRBJ1-4|-
CASSSGQTNEKLFF
TGCGCCAGCAGCTCCGGACAGACTAATGAAAAACTGTTTTTT
>TRBV2|-|TRBJ2-5|-
CASTPIDQETQYF
TGTGCCAGCACCCCCATAGATCAAGAGACCCAGTACTTC
>TRBV27|TRBD1|TRBJ1-5|-
CASSLSDRANQPQHF
TGTGCCAGCAGTTTGTCGGACAGGGCAAATCAGCCCCAGCATTTT
>TRBV5-4|TRBD2|TRBJ2-3|-
CASSHGTSGGTDTQYF
TGTGCCAGCAGCCACGGGACTAGCGGGGGCACAGATACGCAGTATTTT
>TRBV6-6|TRBD1|TRBJ1-2|-
CASSPGTAFNYGYTF
TGTGCCAGCAGTCCCGGGACAGCGTTTAACTATGGCTACACCTTC
>TRBV27|TRBD1|TRBJ2-3|-
CASSVRQGALDTQYF
TGTGCCAGCAGTGTCAGACAGGGGGCCTTAGATACGCAGTATTTT